The present T cell receptor (beta chain) was sequenced within a study of T cells in localized non-small cell lung cancer. The data were produced by immunoSEQ multiplex PCR, yet TCRdb's version contains in-frame clones alone and is incomplete. Of tens of thousands of clones listed, roughly 88% were seen once; the top ten hold 4.1%. The V end was cut by 4 bases, the J end by 5 bases, with 14 bases between. Germline V gene sequence: CDR1 ENHRY, CDR2 SYGVKD. The CDR3 has 14 amino acids. Concerning this clone: Its matching antigen is unknown.

Findings and caveats of the study: The greatest T cell clonality was found in uninvolved adjacent lung (higher than in tumor). Because only a single region of the tumor was sequenced, heterogeneity remains possible.

V usage is TRBV10-3 and J usage is TRBJ1-1, with D possibly matching TRBD1 (5 bases). The specimen was peripheral blood, collected before any cancer treatment. The clonotype originates from a man between 40 and 75 years old with stage I lung adenocarcinoma. The CDR3 region is CAISGQGMVTEAFF. The CDR3 bases are TGTGCCATCAGTGGTCAGGGCATGGTAACTGAAGCTTTCTTT.